A single sample gave rise to the 30 T cell receptor beta chains below, sequenced in a study of shared clonotypes between healthy human individuals. Using immunoSEQ multiplex PCR, the repertoire was profiled, and TCRdb retains in-frame clones only, with some absent. The sample includes about 990,000 clones, about four fifths seen only once; the top ten take 0.6% to 0.7%. Sequenced material: memory CD4+ T cells from PBMCs. Regarding subset: CD45RA-negative fraction. These receptors were obtained from a man aged 18 to 30 in good health. Some clones in this sample may be carry-over from other donors' samples.

The V gene is TRBV6-5, the J gene TRBJ1-1, with a possible D match to TRBD1 (6 bases). The CDR3 runs to 13 residues. Germline lookup yields CDR1 MNHEY and CDR2 SVGAGI. V was shortened by 4 bases and J by 7 bases, with 13 bases between the two germline ends. The chain's CDR3 is CASSFRGQSEAFF. Here the CDR3 DNA reads TGTGCCAGCAGTTTCAGGGGTCAGAGTGAAGCTTTCTTT.

This clone was observed a few times. The chain combines TRBV4-1 with TRBJ2-2; D is possibly TRBD1 or TRBD2 (5 bases each). This CDR3 is 18 amino acids long. The V gene's germline CDR1 is MGHRA and CDR2 YSYEKL. V was shortened by 1 base and J by 4 bases, with 19 bases between the two germline ends. The CDR3 loop is CASSQVYLGPRTTGELFF. Here the CDR3 DNA reads TGCGCCAGCAGCCAAGTTTATTTGGGACCTCGTACCACCGGGGAGCTGTTTTTT.

The CDR3 reads CASSLQGQGYSPLHF. Here the CDR3 DNA reads TGCGCCAGCAGCTTGCAGGGACAGGGGTATTCACCCCTCCACTTT. The genes are TRBV5-1 and TRBJ1-6; 10 bases map to TRBD1. Per germline, CDR1 SGHRS and CDR2 YFSETQ. J was trimmed by 8 bases and V by 1 base; bases with no gene match: 3. The CDR3 totals 15 residues.

The table lists this clone with a few counts. The rearrangement uses TRBV2 and TRBJ1-2; D is undetermined. V was shortened by 3 bases and J by 1 base, with 15 bases between the two germline ends. This CDR3 is 16 amino acids long. Germline values: CDR1 SNHLY, CDR2 FYNNEI. The CDR3 sequence: CASSEGGWALNYGYTF. The DNA for the CDR3 is TGTGCCAGCAGTGAGGGAGGCTGGGCGCTTAACTATGGCTACACCTTC.

This chain joins TRBV5-5 and TRBJ1-5, with 7 bases lining up with TRBD1. The germline V gene has CDR1 SGHKS and CDR2 YYEKEE (reference sequence). The V segment lost 3 bases and the J segment 6 bases; nucleotides outside the gene matches: 9. The length of the CDR3 is 15 residues. The CDR3 region has the DNA TGTGCCAGCAGCTACCGGGACAGTGTGCCTCAGCCCCAGCATTTT. Amino acids: CASSYRDSVPQPQHF.

J is TRBJ2-7 and V is TRBV2; no clear D. The germline gives CDR1 SNHLY, CDR2 FYNNEI. This CDR3 has 12 amino acids. V gave up 6 bases and J gave up 9 bases, with 15 bases separating them. CDR3 sequence reads: CASRPEGTGQYF. The CDR3 DNA follows: TGTGCCAGCAGGCCAGAAGGCACTGGGCAGTACTTC. The entire variable domain, with the rest obtained from reference TRBV2 and TRBJ2-7, is as follows: EPEVTQTPSHQVTQMGQEVILRCVPISNHLYFYWYRQILGQKVEFLVSFYNNEISEKSEIFDDQFSVERPDGSNFTLKIRSTKLEDSAMYFCASRPEGTGQYFGPGTRLTVT.

This chain uses TRBV25-1 with TRBJ2-1; a weak D match, TRBD2 (6 bases). V lost 8 bases and J lost 8, with 19 bases in between. This CDR3 region has 14 residues. Germline V gene data show CDR1 as MGHDK and CDR2 as SYGVNS. The CDR3: CASPCGGRSDEQFF. The DNA for the CDR3 is TGTGCCAGCCCCTGCGGAGGGAGGTCGGATGAGCAGTTCTTC.

This clone has a single count. The chain couples TRBV4-1 to TRBJ2-1, with TRBD2 matching 8 bases. Looked up from germline, CDR1 is MGHRA and CDR2 is YSYEKL. V trimming: 1 base; J trimming: 5 bases; junction bases outside the gene matches: 7. This CDR3 is built from 16 residues. CDR3 nucleotide sequence: TGCGCCAGCAGCCAAGCCCGCGGGAGGAGGGACAATGAGCAGTTCTTC. Translating it yields CASSQARGRRDNEQFF.

J is TRBJ2-5 and V is TRBV19; possibly TRBD2 for D (6 bases). Trimming cost V 2 bases and J 5 bases, with 12 bases left between them. This CDR3 contains 14 residues. The germline CDR1 and CDR2 sequences are LNHDA and SQIVND (reference sequence). CDR3 protein: CASSISTGVETQYF. As DNA, the CDR3 is TGTGCCAGTAGTATATCCACGGGGGTTGAGACCCAGTACTTC.

This rearrangement joins TRBV2 to TRBJ2-7; D is ambiguous. Germline V gene lookup returns CDR1 SNHLY and CDR2 FYNNEI. CDR3 length: 14 residues. The V gene lost 0 bases and the J gene lost 3 bases, with 9 bases spanning the gap. CDR3 nucleotide sequence: TGTGCCAGCAGTGAAGCGCCTTTAGGCTACGAGCAGTACTTC. Its protein is CASSEAPLGYEQYF.

The chain links TRBV28 to TRBJ1-1; D gene unclear. CDR1 and CDR2 (germline): MDHEN, SYDVKM. Trimming pared 5 bases from V and 11 bases from J, leaving 18 bases between. CDR3 size: 13 residues. This CDR3 is CASSGETPFTAFF. The CDR3 bases are TGTGCCAGCAGTGGCGAAACACCTTTTACGGCTTTCTTT.

V and J are TRBV5-4 and TRBJ2-7; 11 bases are a match to TRBD2. Losses at the gene ends were 2 bases for V and 9 bases for J; bases not matched to a gene: 13. Germline V gives CDR1 SGHNT, CDR2 YYREEE (reference sequence). CDR3 length equals 16 residues. The CDR3 nucleotides read TGTGCCAGCAGCTTTAGCGGGGGGGTTGACAGGGTCATGCAGTACTTC. It translates to CASSFSGGVDRVMQYF.

This rearrangement joins TRBV7-6 to TRBJ1-5; D is unclear. V lost 4 bases, J lost 0 bases, and 10 bases lay in between. The germline V gene has CDR1 SGHVS and CDR2 FNYEAQ. The CDR3 has 15 amino acids. The CDR3 protein is CASSSSVYSNQPQHF. The DNA of the CDR3 is TGTGCCAGCAGCTCGTCGGTTTATAGCAATCAGCCCCAGCATTTT.

This chain connects TRBV4-2 to TRBJ2-3; D gene unclear. CDR3 length: 18 amino acids. The V gene's germline CDR1 is LGHNA and CDR2 YNFKEQ. V dropped 0 bases and J dropped 0 bases, with 16 bases sitting between them. CDR3 in amino acids: CASSQDMLRILSTDTQYF. In nucleotides, the CDR3 is TGTGCCAGCAGCCAAGATATGTTACGGATTCTTAGCACAGATACGCAGTATTTT.

This clone came up once. The gene calls are TRBV5-1 and TRBJ2-3; 10 positions agree with TRBD1. The trim removed 3 bases at V and 4 bases at J, leaving 5 bases unmatched. The CDR3 sequence is 15 residues long. CDR1 and CDR2 from the germline V gene are SGHRS and YFSETQ. In nucleotides, the CDR3 is TGCGCCAGCAGCTACCGGGACAGGGGAGCAGATACGCAGTATTTT. Translating it yields CASSYRDRGADTQYF.

The genes are TRBV28 and TRBJ1-2; tentatively, D is TRBD1 (5 bases). The CDR3 spans 13 residues. Germline lookup yields CDR1 MDHEN and CDR2 SYDVKM. V was clipped by 6 bases and J by 8 bases, with 16 bases between them. In nucleotides, the CDR3 is TGTGCCAGCAGCACATCCAGGGCGGGGGGCTACACCTTC. It specifies CASSTSRAGGYTF.

This chain uses TRBV7-6 with TRBJ2-5; 10 bases match TRBD2. The CDR3 spans 18 residues. The V gene end was trimmed by 1 base and the J gene end by 1 base; junction bases not matched to a gene: 9. Germline loops: CDR1 SGHVS, CDR2 FNYEAQ. CDR3 protein: CASSLGLAGASSQETQYF. CDR3 DNA sequence: TGTGCCAGCAGCTTAGGTCTAGCGGGGGCTTCCTCCCAAGAGACCCAGTACTTC. The full variable domain, completed using reference TRBV7-6 and TRBJ2-5, is GAGVSQSPRYKVTKRGQDVALRCDPISGHVSLYWYRQALGQGPEFLTYFNYEAQQDKSGLPNDRFSAERPEGSISTLTIQRTEQRDSAMYRCASSLGLAGASSQETQYFGPGTRLLVL.

The table lists this clone with many counts. The chain recombines TRBV7-3 with TRBJ2-1; TRBD2 aligns across 7 bases. CDR3 length: 15 amino acids. J lost 6 bases, V lost 4 bases, and 9 bases had no gene match. Per the germline V gene, CDR1 is SGHTA and CDR2 is FQGTGA. The CDR3, as DNA: TGTGCCAGCAGCTATCAGGGAGGGGTGGTCAATGAGCAGTTCTTC. It encodes CASSYQGGVVNEQFF.

The chain uses TRBV6-5 and TRBJ1-2; 7 positions match TRBD1. Germline V CDR1 and CDR2: MNHEY, SVGAGI. The CDR3 is made up of 11 amino acids. Losses at the gene ends were 8 bases for V and 6 bases for J; bases not matched to a gene: 3. CDR3 in DNA: TGTGCCAGCGCCGACAGGGATGGCTACACCTTC. It specifies CASADRDGYTF.

The CDR3 loop reads CASSLIARNTEAFF. In DNA, the CDR3 is TGCGCCAGCAGCCTCATAGCACGAAACACTGAAGCTTTCTTT. The chain is built from TRBV5-1 and TRBJ1-1; D unclear. The CDR3 is 14 residues long. Trimming cost V 4 bases and J 2 bases, with 12 bases left between them. Germline assignment: CDR1 SGHRS and CDR2 YFSETQ.

This sequence joins TRBV28 and TRBJ2-3, with D possibly matching TRBD2 (6 bases). Germline-derived CDR1 and CDR2 are MDHEN and SYDVKM. Between the trimmed V and J ends, which lost 2 bases and 5 bases, there was a span of 20 bases. The CDR3 spans 17 residues. CDR3 residues: CASSLRWAGRDRDTQYF. For the CDR3, the DNA is TGTGCCAGCAGTTTAAGGTGGGCGGGACGAGATCGAGATACGCAGTATTTT.

In regard to this clone: Other DNA sequences from this sample encode an identical CDR3 as well. This sequence joins TRBV2 and TRBJ2-7, with D hard to call. This CDR3 has 12 amino acids. Germline CDR1 SNHLY, CDR2 FYNNEI. V shed 6 bases and J shed 3 bases, with 9 bases lying between them. The CDR3 loop is CASRDRVYEQYF. The DNA of the CDR3 is TGTGCCAGCAGGGACCGAGTCTACGAGCAGTACTTC. The complete variable domain, with remaining parts taken from reference TRBV2 and TRBJ2-7, reads EPEVTQTPSHQVTQMGQEVILRCVPISNHLYFYWYRQILGQKVEFLVSFYNNEISEKSEIFDDQFSVERPDGSNFTLKIRSTKLEDSAMYFCASRDRVYEQYFGPGTRLTVT.

As concerns this clone: This sequence may be a read error, since a much larger clone differs from it by one base. The rearrangement uses TRBV25-1 and TRBJ1-1, with D unclear. V was clipped by 7 bases and J by 11 bases, with 11 bases between them. This CDR3 region has 10 residues. Germline CDR1 and CDR2: MGHDK and SYGVNS. CDR3 in DNA: TGTGCCAGCATCCGAATGGAGGCTTTCTTT. Translation: CASIRMEAFF.

This chain joins TRBV7-9 and TRBJ2-1; 10 bases are a match to TRBD2. The CDR3 has 16 residues. Germline V CDR1 and CDR2: SEHNR, FQNEAQ (reference sequence). The V and J ends lost 5 bases and 2 bases, in that order; junction bases with no gene match: 6. The CDR3 DNA sequence: TGTGCCAGCAGCATCGGACTAGCGGTTACCTACAATGAGCAGTTCTTC. Translating gives CASSIGLAVTYNEQFF.

The V call is TRBV7-9, the J call TRBJ2-7; D is undetermined. The V gene lost 4 bases and the J gene lost 3 bases, with 10 bases spanning the gap. CDR1 is SEHNR, CDR2 FQNEAQ, per germline (reference sequence). This CDR3 comprises 13 residues. The CDR3 protein is CASSSPKDYEQYF. The CDR3, as DNA: TGTGCCAGCAGCTCCCCTAAAGACTACGAGCAGTACTTC.

The gene calls are TRBV9 and TRBJ1-2; TRBD1 is a possible D gene (6 bases). The CDR3 sequence is 13 residues long. Germline assignment: CDR1 SGDLS and CDR2 YYNGEE. V was trimmed by 4 bases and J by 7 bases, leaving 14 bases between them. CDR3 protein: CASSLTGGGGYTF. As DNA, the CDR3 is TGTGCCAGCAGCCTTACAGGAGGGGGTGGCTACACCTTC.

The chain employs TRBV7-9 and TRBJ2-5, with no clear D. Trimming removed 3 bases from V and 4 bases from J, with 9 bases in between. Germline values: CDR1 SEHNR, CDR2 FQNEAQ (reference sequence). CDR3 length: 13 residues. The DNA for the CDR3 is TGTGCCAGCAGCTTTCCCCCCCGAGAGACCCAGTACTTC. It is translated as CASSFPPRETQYF. The full variable domain, with the rest looked up from reference TRBV7-9 and TRBJ2-5, is DTGVSQNPRHKITKRGQNVTFRCDPISEHNRLYWYRQTLGQGPEFLTYFQNEAQLEKSRLLSDRFSAERPKGSFSTLEIQRTEQGDSAMYLCASSFPPRETQYFGPGTRLLVL.

The chain couples TRBV14 to TRBJ1-2; D ambiguous. CDR3 length: 14 amino acids. Germline CDR1 reads SGHDN; CDR2 reads FVKESK. The V and J ends lost 2 bases and 0 bases respectively, with 7 bases between them. The CDR3 DNA is TGTGCCAGCAGCCAAAGCTACGCTAACTATGGCTACACCTTC. This encodes CASSQSYANYGYTF.

The V call is TRBV28, the J call TRBJ1-2; 8 bases match TRBD1. The trim removed 7 bases at V and 4 bases at J, leaving 14 bases unmatched. This CDR3 spans 16 amino acids. Germline V gene data show CDR1 as MDHEN and CDR2 as SYDVKM. The DNA of the CDR3 is TGTGCCAGCAATGCAGGGGGCGTGACCCGGGTCTATGGCTACACCTTC. Translated, it gives CASNAGGVTRVYGYTF.

V usage is TRBV5-3 and J usage is TRBJ2-1; 10 bases match TRBD2. TRBV5-3 is given ORF status, its function remaining uncertain. CDR3 length: 20 amino acids. Unmatched junction bases numbered 19, after V lost 3 bases and J lost 4 bases. CDR3 loop: CARSSGPPKREGNLYNEQFF. In DNA, the CDR3 is TGTGCCAGAAGCTCAGGGCCCCCAAAGCGGGAGGGAAACCTGTACAATGAGCAGTTCTTC.